These 19 T cell receptor beta chains were sequenced from one sample in a study of T cell changes during pregnancy in multiple sclerosis. Generated by immunoSEQ multiplex PCR, the TCRdb table keeps only in-frame clones and is missing some. The table has tens of thousands of clones, 80% to 95% seen once. Sequencing was performed on peripheral blood, taken after pregnancy. The receptors were gathered from a female donor with multiple sclerosis, enrolled in a pregnancy study.

This rearrangement joins TRBV6-6 to TRBJ2-1, with D possibly matching TRBD1 (6 bases). The CDR3 is 12 residues long. Germline CDR1 MNHNY, CDR2 SVGAGI (reference sequence). Between the trimmed V and J ends, which lost 6 bases and 10 bases, there was a span of 13 bases. Here the CDR3 DNA reads TGTGCCAGCAGCCTAGGACAGACCGAGCAGTTCTTC. This codes for CASSLGQTEQFF.

This clone has a single count. The chain joins TRBV6-5 to TRBJ1-2; TRBD1 might be the D (5 bases). The CDR3 has 14 amino acids. Germline-derived CDR1 and CDR2 are MNHEY and SVGAGI. V lost 0 bases, J lost 4 bases, and 9 bases lay in between. The CDR3 nucleotides read TGTGCCAGCAGTTACTCGAGACAGACCTATGGCTACACCTTC. Its protein is CASSYSRQTYGYTF.

The chain links TRBV6-5 to TRBJ1-6; a weak D match, TRBD1 (6 bases). The CDR3 runs to 15 residues. Germline CDR1 MNHEY, CDR2 SVGAGI. V was clipped by 1 base and J by 10 bases, with 14 bases between them. This chain's CDR3 is CASSYFNTGYSPLHF. The CDR3 coding sequence is TGTGCCAGCAGTTACTTCAATACAGGGTACTCACCCCTCCACTTT.

The V and J genes are TRBV27 and TRBJ1-4; possibly TRBD1 for D (5 bases). Germline CDR1 reads MNHEY; CDR2 reads SMNVEV (reference sequence). The CDR3 covers 14 residues. Trimming cost V 3 bases and J 10 bases, with 15 bases left between them. CDR3 sequence (DNA): TGTGCCAGCAGTTTCGTCCAGGACGGGGGAAAACTGTTTTTT. Amino acid sequence: CASSFVQDGGKLFF.

The chain employs TRBV10-2 and TRBJ1-1, with D perhaps matching TRBD1 (6 bases). From germline, CDR1 is WSHSY and CDR2 SAAADI. Trimming left V 0 bases short and J 0 bases short, with 23 bases between. CDR3 length: 20 residues. The CDR3 DNA is TGCGCCAGCAGTGAGTCATCGTGGGGGCAGGGTGTAAGACTGAACACTGAAGCTTTCTTT. The encoded protein is CASSESSWGQGVRLNTEAFF.

CDR3 in DNA: TGTGCCATCAGTGATTTCGGGTACGAGACCCAGTACTTC. Amino acids: CAISDFGYETQYF. This rearrangement joins TRBV10-3 to TRBJ2-5, with D unresolved. From germline, CDR1 is ENHRY and CDR2 SYGVKD. V shed 3 bases and J shed 5 bases, with 10 bases lying between them. This CDR3 region has 13 residues.

V and J are TRBV10-3 and TRBJ1-5; 8 bases map to TRBD1. The length of the CDR3 is 15 residues. Per the germline V gene, CDR1 is ENHRY and CDR2 is SYGVKD. Losses at the gene ends were 11 bases for V and 0 bases for J; bases not matched to a gene: 9. CDR3 loop: CAAQGARNSNQPQHF. DNA for the CDR3: TGTGCCGCCCAGGGGGCCAGGAATAGCAATCAGCCCCAGCATTTT.

The V and J genes are TRBV7-2 and TRBJ1-1; D is possibly TRBD1 (6 bases). The CDR3 spans 13 residues. Trimming removed 6 bases from V and 9 bases from J, with 17 bases in between. CDR1 and CDR2 (germline): SGHTA, FQGNSA. CDR3 residues: CASSISRTDQAFF. The CDR3 DNA follows: TGTGCCAGCAGTATTTCCCGGACAGATCAAGCTTTCTTT.

This CDR3 reads CASSLANGVSYEQYF. CDR3 nucleotides: TGCGCCAGCAGCTTGGCCAACGGGGTATCCTACGAGCAGTACTTC. The chain links TRBV5-1 to TRBJ2-7, with TRBD2 as a possible D gene (5 bases). Trimming took off 0 bases at V and 1 base at J, with 11 bases between the two ends. CDR1 is SGHRS and CDR2 is YFSETQ in the germline V gene. The CDR3 covers 15 residues.

The chain joins TRBV7-6 to TRBJ2-3; 12 bases match TRBD2. Germline V gene sequence: CDR1 SGHVS, CDR2 FNYEAQ. V lost 5 bases and J lost 6; bases outside the gene matches: 3. The CDR3 is 14 amino acids. CDR3 region: CASSLGTSGDTQYF. CDR3 nucleotide sequence: TGTGCCAGCAGCCTGGGGACTAGCGGGGATACGCAGTATTTT. The full variable domain, in which reference TRBV7-6 and TRBJ2-3 provide the parts outside the CDR3, is GAGVSQSPRYKVTKRGQDVALRCDPISGHVSLYWYRQALGQGPEFLTYFNYEAQQDKSGLPNDRFSAERPEGSISTLTIQRTEQRDSAMYRCASSLGTSGDTQYFGPGTRLTVL.

The CDR3 region has the DNA TGTGCCAGCAGCAATAGCCGGGGTGCCGGGGAGCTGTTTTTT. It specifies CASSNSRGAGELFF. The genes are TRBV7-9 and TRBJ2-2; D might be TRBD2 (5 bases). Germline lookup yields CDR1 SEHNR and CDR2 FQNEAQ (reference sequence). Trimming removed 5 bases from V and 6 bases from J, with 13 bases in between. This CDR3 has 14 residues. Full variable domain (outside the CDR3, taken from reference TRBV7-9 and TRBJ2-2): DTGVSQNPRHKITKRGQNVTFRCDPISEHNRLYWYRQTLGQGPEFLTYFQNEAQLEKSRLLSDRFSAERPKGSFSTLEIQRTEQGDSAMYLCASSNSRGAGELFFGEGSRLTVL.

This clone appeared a few times. Other DNA sequences in this sample translate to the same CDR3. The rearrangement joins TRBV30 to TRBJ1-1; D is possibly TRBD1 (5 bases). CDR1 and CDR2 (germline): GTSNPN, SVGIG (reference sequence). Trimming removed 1 base at V and 11 bases at J, with 8 bases between. The CDR3 runs to 10 residues. The CDR3 nucleotides are TGTGCCTGGAGTGGGACACGGGCTTTCTTT. Protein sequence: CAWSGTRAFF. Drawing the rest from reference TRBV30 and TRBJ1-1, the complete variable domain is SQTIHQWPATLVQPVGSPLSLECTVEGTSNPNLYWYRQAAGRGLQLLFYSVGIGQISSEVPQNLSASRPQDRQFILSSKKLLLSDSGFYLCAWSGTRAFFGQGTRLTVV.

V and J are TRBV5-1 and TRBJ1-3; TRBD1 is a possible D gene (5 bases). This CDR3 region has 16 residues. The V end lost 0 bases, the J end lost 3 bases, and 13 bases lay between the germline ends. Germline CDR1 is SGHRS and CDR2 is YFSETQ. The CDR3 nucleotides read TGCGCCAGCAGCTTGGCCGGGGGTTCCTATGGAAACACCATATATTTT. This translates into CASSLAGGSYGNTIYF.

The chain couples TRBV19 to TRBJ2-7, with unresolved D. The CDR3 consists of 14 residues. Germline V gives CDR1 LNHDA, CDR2 SQIVND (reference sequence). The V gene lost 4 bases and the J gene lost 4 bases, with 14 bases spanning the gap. In DNA form, the CDR3 reads TGTGCCAGTAGTACCGCCGCTACGCGGTACGAGCAGTACTTC. As protein: CASSTAATRYEQYF.

This clone occurred once. V usage is TRBV5-1 and J usage is TRBJ2-3, with 7 bases matching TRBD2. CDR1 and CDR2 (germline): SGHRS, YFSETQ. V lost 0 bases and J lost 0; bases outside the gene matches: 13. This CDR3 has 19 amino acids. This chain's CDR3 is CASSLVSGGSKSSTDTQYF. The CDR3, as DNA: TGCGCCAGCAGCTTGGTTTCGGGCGGGAGCAAATCTAGCACAGATACGCAGTATTTT. The whole variable domain, remainder taken from reference TRBV5-1 and TRBJ2-3, is KAGVTQTPRYLIKTRGQQVTLSCSPISGHRSVSWYQQTPGQGLQFLFEYFSETQRNKGNFPGRFSGRQFSNSRSEMNVSTLELGDSALYLCASSLVSGGSKSSTDTQYFGPGTRLTVL.

The V and J genes are TRBV29-1 and TRBJ1-1, with a tentative D call TRBD1 (5 bases). CDR1 and CDR2 from the germline V gene are SQVTM and ANQGSEA. With 3 bases removed from V and 3 bases from J, the gap between germline ends came to 11 bases. CDR3 length: 13 residues. Written as DNA, the CDR3 is TGCAGCGTTGATAAAGGGGTCTACACTGAAGCTTTCTTT. This translates into CSVDKGVYTEAFF.

DNA for the CDR3: TGTGCCAGCAGTACCGGGACAGAGCAGTTCTTC. The encoded protein is CASSTGTEQFF. The chain recombines TRBV6-6 with TRBJ2-1; D perhaps matches TRBD1 (6 bases). Trimming left V 5 bases short and J 10 bases short, with 9 bases between. This CDR3 is built from 11 residues. Germline V gives CDR1 MNHNY, CDR2 SVGAGI (reference sequence).

The chain uses TRBV5-6 and TRBJ2-7; 7 nucleotides match TRBD1. The CDR3 consists of 17 residues. Germline CDR1 reads SGHDT; CDR2 reads YYEEEE. Losses at the gene ends were 3 bases for V and 0 bases for J; bases not matched to a gene: 12. The CDR3 loop is CASSSMIGQALSYEQYF. In nucleotides, the CDR3 is TGTGCCAGCAGCTCGATGATTGGACAGGCACTCTCCTACGAGCAGTACTTC.

CDR3: CASRLQGAYSPLHF. The CDR3, as DNA: TGTGCCAGCAGGCTACAGGGTGCATATTCACCCCTCCACTTT. The chain couples TRBV7-2 to TRBJ1-6; a weak D match, TRBD1 (6 bases). This CDR3 is 14 amino acids long. Germline V gives CDR1 SGHTA, CDR2 FQGNSA. Trimming removed 6 bases at V and 8 bases at J, with 14 bases between.